A single T cell receptor (beta chain) is shown here with its context. The antigen is undetermined. This specimen belongs to a study of cytomegalovirus exposure and HLA in healthy donors. Study-wide context: A prior analysis found more than 90 million unique TCR beta sequences from 150 million to 200 million T cells. Study results and caveats: A list of approximately 150 TCR beta chains associated with cytomegalovirus was given. By a later analysis, the bulk of CMV-associated TCR beta chains appeared HLA-restricted. In a later analysis, specific HLA alleles were associated with more than 15,000 TCR beta sequences at a 0.05 false discovery rate.

Primers for the PCR totalled 60 Vbeta and 13 Jbeta. Clones were sequenced by immunoSEQ multiplex PCR, and TCRdb holds only the in-frame ones, with some missing. This repertoire includes 110,000 to 150,000 clones. The TCR was taken from a male donor in good health and CMV-seronegative. Sequencing used PBMCs.

This chain's CDR3 is CASSPGRDWNEQFF. The CDR3 nucleotides read TGTGCCAGCTCACCAGGGCGGGATTGGAATGAGCAGTTCTTC. This chain uses TRBV18 with TRBJ2-1; TRBD2 is a possible D gene (6 bases). V gave up 2 bases and J gave up 7 bases, with 12 bases separating them. Germline loops: CDR1 KGHSH, CDR2 LQKENI. The CDR3 runs to 14 residues. Using reference TRBV18 and TRBJ2-1 for the parts outside the CDR3, the full variable domain is NAGVMQNPRHLVRRRGQEARLRCSPMKGHSHVYWYRQLPEEGLKFMVYLQKENIIDESGMPKERFSAEFPKEGPSILRIQQVVRGDSAAYFCASSPGRDWNEQFFGPGTRLTVL.